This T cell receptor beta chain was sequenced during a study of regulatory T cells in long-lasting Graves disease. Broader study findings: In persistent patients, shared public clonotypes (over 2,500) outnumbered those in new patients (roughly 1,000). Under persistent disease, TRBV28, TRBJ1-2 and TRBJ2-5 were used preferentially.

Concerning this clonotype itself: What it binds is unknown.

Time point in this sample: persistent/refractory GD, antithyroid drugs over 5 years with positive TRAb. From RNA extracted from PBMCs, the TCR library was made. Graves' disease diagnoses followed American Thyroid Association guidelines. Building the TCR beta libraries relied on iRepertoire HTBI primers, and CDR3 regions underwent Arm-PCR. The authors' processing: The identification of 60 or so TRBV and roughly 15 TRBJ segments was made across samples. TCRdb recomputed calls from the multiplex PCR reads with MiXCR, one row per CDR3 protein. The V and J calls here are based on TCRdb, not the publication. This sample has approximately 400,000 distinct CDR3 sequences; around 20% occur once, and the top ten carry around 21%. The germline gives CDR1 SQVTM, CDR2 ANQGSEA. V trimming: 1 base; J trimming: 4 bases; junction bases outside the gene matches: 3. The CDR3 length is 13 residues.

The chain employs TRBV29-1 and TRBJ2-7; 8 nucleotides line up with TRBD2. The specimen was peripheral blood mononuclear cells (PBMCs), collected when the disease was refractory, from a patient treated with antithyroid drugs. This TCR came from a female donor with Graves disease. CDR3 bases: TGCAGCGTTGAAGTCAGCGGGAGATACGAGCAGTACTTC. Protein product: CSVEVSGRYEQYF.